A selection of T cell receptor beta chains follows, all from one sample in a study of cytomegalovirus exposure and HLA in healthy donors. Sequenced by immunoSEQ multiplex PCR; TCRdb stores in-frame clones only, minus some. The sample carries 90,000 to 120,000 clones, about 80% recorded once. Sequencing input: PBMCs. The receptors here all came from a man aged 50 or older in good health and CMV-seropositive. CDR3s include the opening cysteine and the closing phenylalanine or tryptophan. A D gene is named only where the DNA matches it firmly. Rows may omit the clone size; those that give it use once, few, many or a size class.

D gene	J gene	clone size	V gene	CDR3 DNA	CDR3 protein
NA	TRBJ2-3	NA	TRBV5-4	TGTGCCAGCAGCTTGAATGCGGGGCGACTCGCAGATACGCAGTATTTT	CASSLNAGRLADTQYF
TRBD1	TRBJ2-7	once	TRBV7-8	TGTGCCAGCAGCGTGACAGGGCTCTACGAGCAGTACTTC	CASSVTGLYEQYF
NA	TRBJ2-7	NA	TRBV5-1	TGCGCCAGCAGCTTGGGTCTTCGGACAATGAGCTACGAGCAGTACTTC	CASSLGLRTMSYEQYF
TRBD1	TRBJ2-3	NA	TRBV6-5	TGTGCCAGTACCGGGACAGGGAGAACAGATACGCAGTATTTT	CASTGTGRTDTQYF
TRBD1	TRBJ2-7	NA	TRBV5-1	TGCGCCAGCAGCTTGTCAGGGGGTTCCTATCTCGAGCAGTACTTC	CASSLSGGSYLEQYF
NA	TRBJ1-6	NA	TRBV19	TGTGCCAGTAGTATACACTATCAGGGATATAATTCACCCCTCCACTTT	CASSIHYQGYNSPLHF
TRBD1	TRBJ1-4	NA	TRBV2	TGTGCCAGCAGTGTGGACAGGGGCAATGAAAAACTGTTTTTT	CASSVDRGNEKLFF
NA	TRBJ1-2	NA	TRBV9	TGTGCCAGCAGCCTCCGACAGGCCGACTATGGCTACACCTTC	CASSLRQADYGYTF
NA	TRBJ2-1	NA	TRBV18	TGTGCCAGCTCACCCGGACTCTACAATGAGCAGTTCTTC	CASSPGLYNEQFF
TRBD2	TRBJ2-7	once	TRBV28	TGTGCCAGCAATAGCGGGACAAGGGAGCAGTACTTC	CASNSGTREQYF
TRBD1	TRBJ2-7	NA	TRBV2	TGTGCCAGTACGACAGGGGTAGTGAACGAGCAGTACTTC	CASTTGVVNEQYF
NA	TRBJ2-7	NA	TRBV6-1	TGTGCCAGCAGGGAGGGGGCCGAACCCATGGGGCAGTACTTC	CASREGAEPMGQYF
NA	TRBJ1-1	NA	TRBV5-1	TGCGCCAGCAAGGGAGGGGGTTCTGGGATGGCTTTCTTT	CASKGGGSGMAFF
TRBD1	TRBJ1-2	NA	TRBV5-5	TGTGCCAGCAGCTTGGCCGCGACAGGGGGCTCTGGCTACACCTTC	CASSLAATGGSGYTF
NA	TRBJ1-5	NA	TRBV6-1	TGTGCCAGCACCCTGGGGAGGGACCAGCCCCAGCATTTT	CASTLGRDQPQHF